This T cell receptor (beta chain) was observed in a study of regulatory T cells in long-lasting Graves disease. Described time point: newly diagnosed GD, antithyroid drugs for less than 3 months. PBMCs provided the RNA from which the TCR library was made. Construction of TCR beta libraries relied on iRepertoire HTBI primers and on Arm-PCR targeting CDR3 regions. TCRdb used MiXCR to reprocess the multiplex PCR reads, holding one entry per CDR3 protein. Here the sample spans 350,000 to 550,000 distinct CDR3 sequences, 15% being singletons. This clonotype was recorded at least ten times. This sample was also put to use in a study of T cells in Graves' hyperthyroidism and ophthalmopathy.

The sequence came from a young woman with Graves disease. Here the sequenced sample was peripheral blood mononuclear cells (PBMCs), taken at new diagnosis, from a patient treated with antithyroid drugs.

The CDR3 is CASSKNRRRTSYNEQFF. DNA of the CDR3: TGTGCCAGCAGCAAAAACAGAAGACGTACCTCCTACAATGAGCAGTTCTTC. The genes are TRBV7-8 and TRBJ2-1; D is unclear. Trimming cost V 5 bases and J 0 bases, with 17 bases left between them. The CDR3 is 17 amino acids. Germline V lookup: CDR1 SGHVS, CDR2 FQNEAQ.